Shown below are 21 T cell receptor beta chains from a single sample sequenced in a study of regulatory T cells in long-lasting Graves disease. Arm-PCR with iRepertoire HTBI primers amplified the CDR3 regions for these TCR beta libraries. Via MiXCR, TCRdb re-called the multiplex PCR reads, giving one row per CDR3 protein. Here the sample spans 600,000 to 800,000 distinct CDR3 sequences, 30% being singletons. Time point reported: persistent/refractory GD, antithyroid drugs over 5 years with positive TRAb. PBMC RNA was the source of the TCR library. The sample in question was peripheral blood mononuclear cells (PBMCs), obtained when the disease was refractory, from a patient treated with antithyroid drugs. Receptors were obtained from a female donor with Graves disease.

This clonotype was seen at least ten times. The chain combines TRBV2 with TRBJ1-5; D is possibly TRBD1 (6 bases). CDR1 is SNHLY, CDR2 FYNNEI, per germline. CDR3 length: 14 residues. Trimming pared 1 base from V and 2 bases from J, leaving 6 bases between. CDR3 nucleotide sequence: TGTGCCAGCAGTGAAGACAGGGGCAATCAGCCCCAGCATTTT. It translates to CASSEDRGNQPQHF.

This clonotype was picked up a small number of times. A much more abundant neighbour one base away suggests this may be a read error. The chain uses TRBV30 and TRBJ1-1; D gene ambiguous. Trimming took 3 bases from V and 1 from J, leaving 3 bases between them. Germline assignment: CDR1 GTSNPN and CDR2 SVGIG (reference sequence). This CDR3 has 11 residues. CDR3 protein: CAWSTNTEAFF. In DNA form, the CDR3 reads TGTGCCTGGAGCACGAACACTGAAGCTTTCTTT.

This clonotype was seen a handful of times. V gene TRBV27 combines with J gene TRBJ1-2, with D maybe TRBD1 (6 bases). Trimming pared 5 bases from V and 0 bases from J, leaving 10 bases between. Germline V gene sequence: CDR1 MNHEY, CDR2 SMNVEV (reference sequence). The CDR3 runs to 14 residues. CDR3: CASSTGFANYGYTF. CDR3 coding DNA: TGTGCCAGCAGTACAGGGTTCGCTAACTATGGCTACACCTTC.

This clonotype was counted between two and nine times. The chain links TRBV6-1 to TRBJ1-5; D unresolved. The germline V gene has CDR1 MNHNS and CDR2 SASEGT. The V and J ends lost 3 bases and 4 bases respectively, with 7 bases between them. CDR3 length equals 13 residues. CDR3 loop: CASSDKYNQPQHF. As DNA, the CDR3 is TGTGCCAGCAGTGACAAATATAATCAGCCCCAGCATTTT.

This chain uses TRBV6-5 with TRBJ1-6; D gene ambiguous. Germline CDR1 and CDR2: MNHEY and SVGAGI. V was trimmed by 2 bases and J by 0 bases, leaving 8 bases between them. This CDR3 has 16 residues. Here the CDR3 reads CASSYGSLSYNSPLHF. As DNA, the CDR3 is TGTGCCAGCAGTTACGGGTCGCTCTCCTATAATTCACCCCTCCACTTT.

The gene calls are TRBV14 and TRBJ2-5; perhaps TRBD2 as D (6 bases). This CDR3 spans 15 amino acids. The V end lost 0 bases, the J end lost 2 bases, and 10 bases lay between the germline ends. CDR1 and CDR2 (germline): SGHDN, FVKESK. CDR3 amino acids: CASSQDLGGQETQYF. Written as DNA, the CDR3 is TGTGCCAGCAGCCAAGATCTCGGGGGACAAGAGACCCAGTACTTC.

This clonotype appeared many times. V is TRBV11-2 and J is TRBJ2-5, with D maybe TRBD2 (5 bases). This CDR3 contains 16 residues. V lost 2 bases and J lost 3, with 16 bases in between. Germline-derived CDR1 and CDR2 are SGHAT and FQNNGV. The CDR3 is CASSLRSAAAKETQYF. The CDR3 DNA follows: TGTGCCAGCAGCTTAAGGTCGGCAGCGGCGAAAGAGACCCAGTACTTC.

To note about this clonotype: The CDR3 end shows no conserved phenylalanine or tryptophan, and so a read error is likely. It is unclear where the CDR3 begins or ends on the DNA, so no DNA is shown, and the CDR3 is as TCRdb lists it. The chain carries TRBV20-1 and TRBJ2-7; the D segment call TRBD2 is taken from the table without a DNA check. Including both end residues, the CDR3 is 10 amino acids long. CDR1 DFQATT and CDR2 SNEGSKA come from the germline V gene (reference sequence). The CDR3 is CSASPRMDSG.

In this sample, this clonotype turned up a few times. V gene TRBV15 combines with J gene TRBJ1-6; the D is unclear. V was clipped by 7 bases and J by 5 bases, with 12 bases between them. The CDR3 contains 14 residues. Germline loops: CDR1 LNHNV, CDR2 YYDKDF (reference sequence). The CDR3 coding sequence is TGTGCCACCACCAAGGACGGGGATAATTCACCCCTCCACTTT. Encoded protein: CATTKDGDNSPLHF.

This clonotype has a handful of counts. The chain joins TRBV27 to TRBJ1-1; D is ambiguous. Trimming cost V 7 bases and J 0 bases, with 6 bases left between them. CDR3 size: 12 residues. The germline gives CDR1 MNHEY, CDR2 SMNVEV (reference sequence). The CDR3 coding sequence is TGTGCCAGCAACTACATGAACACTGAAGCTTTCTTT. Encoded protein: CASNYMNTEAFF.

V is TRBV27 and J is TRBJ1-1, with 9 bases aligning to TRBD1. Losses at the gene ends were 6 bases for V and 6 bases for J; bases not matched to a gene: 11. Looked up from germline, CDR1 is MNHEY and CDR2 is SMNVEV (reference sequence). This CDR3 is built from 15 residues. In DNA form, the CDR3 reads TGTGCCAGCAGCCTTCTTACCGGGACAGGGTCTGAAGCTTTCTTT. It codes for CASSLLTGTGSEAFF.

The rearrangement links TRBV4-1 to TRBJ2-2; 14 nucleotides agree with TRBD2. The CDR3 consists of 18 residues. Germline V gene data show CDR1 as MGHRA and CDR2 as YSYEKL. Losses at the gene ends were 2 bases for V and 5 bases for J; bases not matched to a gene: 7. CDR3 bases: TGCGCCAGCAGCCAACCTACTCGACTAGCGGGAGGGACCGGGGAGCTGTTTTTT. As protein: CASSQPTRLAGGTGELFF.

Many counts were recorded for this clonotype. The chain recombines TRBV11-2 with TRBJ1-2, with 8 bases matching TRBD1. Per germline, CDR1 SGHAT and CDR2 FQNNGV. The V gene end was trimmed by 3 bases and the J gene end by 4 bases; junction bases not matched to a gene: 10. The CDR3 is 16 residues long. CDR3 amino acids: CASSFSSGQGGYGYTF. The DNA of the CDR3 is TGTGCCAGCAGCTTCTCTTCAGGACAGGGAGGCTATGGCTACACCTTC. The full variable domain, completed using reference TRBV11-2 and TRBJ1-2, is EAGVAQSPRYKIIEKRQSVAFWCNPISGHATLYWYQQILGQGPKLLIQFQNNGVVDDSQLPKDRFSAERLKGVDSTLKIQPAKLEDSAVYLCASSFSSGQGGYGYTFGSGTRLTVV.

Of note for this clonotype: An end of the junction differs from the germline gene, which may be a read error. This chain links TRBV6-1 with TRBJ1-2; D perhaps matches TRBD1 (5 bases). There are 14 residues in the CDR3. Germline lookup yields CDR1 MNHNS and CDR2 SASEGT. The CDR3 bases are TGTGTCAGCAGTGCTGGGACGGCGGCCTATGGCTACACCTTC. The encoded protein is CVSSAGTAAYGYTF.

The table lists this clonotype with many counts. The chain links TRBV12-3 or TRBV12-4 to TRBJ2-7; D may match TRBD1 or TRBD2 (5 bases each). The CDR3 consists of 13 residues. The V and J ends lost 4 bases and 2 bases respectively, with 9 bases between them. CDR3 sequence reads: CASSSGRTYEQYF. As DNA, the CDR3 is TGTGCCAGCAGTTCGGGACGGACCTACGAGCAGTACTTC.

This clonotype was detected a few times. The V call is TRBV12-3 or TRBV12-4, the J call TRBJ1-1; D is uncertain. V was shortened by 7 bases and J by 6 bases, with 12 bases between the two germline ends. There are 12 residues in the CDR3. CDR3 in amino acids: CASTLPGAEAFF. DNA for the CDR3: TGTGCCAGCACTCTACCGGGCGCTGAAGCTTTCTTT.

V is TRBV7-3 and J is TRBJ1-1; D remains unclear. Germline loops: CDR1 SGHTA, CDR2 FQGTGA. With 1 base removed from V and 1 base from J, the gap between germline ends came to 10 bases. The CDR3 is 15 residues long. The CDR3 nucleotides are TGTGCCAGCAGCTTAAATAAGGCCCGGAACACTGAAGCTTTCTTT. Encoded protein: CASSLNKARNTEAFF.

This clonotype was seen only a few times. The chain couples TRBV30 to TRBJ2-2; 7 bases align to TRBD2. The CDR3 has 15 residues. The V gene's germline CDR1 is GTSNPN and CDR2 SVGIG (reference sequence). V lost 2 bases and J lost 3; bases outside the gene matches: 6. CDR3 DNA: TGTGCCTGGAGTTTTGGGAGGGTTGACACCGGGGAGCTGTTTTTT. Translation: CAWSFGRVDTGELFF.

This rearrangement joins TRBV30 to TRBJ2-2; TRBD2 might be the D (5 bases). V lost 1 base and J lost 3, with 9 bases in between. There are 14 residues in the CDR3. Germline CDR1 and CDR2: GTSNPN and SVGIG (reference sequence). For the CDR3, the DNA is TGTGCCTGGAGTGGTGGGAGAGACACCGGGGAGCTGTTTTTT. This encodes CAWSGGRDTGELFF.

The V gene is TRBV2, the J gene TRBJ1-3; no reliable D call. V gave up 11 bases and J gave up 2 bases, with 13 bases separating them. Germline CDR1 reads SNHLY; CDR2 reads FYNNEI. The CDR3 has 13 amino acids. The CDR3 DNA reads as TGTGCCGTCTACGGGGTACCTGGAAACACCATATATTTT. Its protein product is CAVYGVPGNTIYF. Full variable domain (rest looked up from reference TRBV2 and TRBJ1-3): EPEVTQTPSHQVTQMGQEVILRCVPISNHLYFYWYRQILGQKVEFLVSFYNNEISEKSEIFDDQFSVERPDGSNFTLKIRSTKLEDSAMYFCAVYGVPGNTIYFGEGSWLTVV.

The sample holds many counts of this clonotype. The CDR3 nucleotides are TGTGCCAGCAGTTCCCCCCAGGGGGCAACTAATGAAAAACTGTTTTTT. It yields the protein CASSSPQGATNEKLFF. The V gene is TRBV12-3 or TRBV12-4, the J gene TRBJ1-4; 7 bases align to TRBD1. This CDR3 comprises 16 residues. V was pared by 4 bases and J by 0 bases, with 5 bases of the junction left unmatched.